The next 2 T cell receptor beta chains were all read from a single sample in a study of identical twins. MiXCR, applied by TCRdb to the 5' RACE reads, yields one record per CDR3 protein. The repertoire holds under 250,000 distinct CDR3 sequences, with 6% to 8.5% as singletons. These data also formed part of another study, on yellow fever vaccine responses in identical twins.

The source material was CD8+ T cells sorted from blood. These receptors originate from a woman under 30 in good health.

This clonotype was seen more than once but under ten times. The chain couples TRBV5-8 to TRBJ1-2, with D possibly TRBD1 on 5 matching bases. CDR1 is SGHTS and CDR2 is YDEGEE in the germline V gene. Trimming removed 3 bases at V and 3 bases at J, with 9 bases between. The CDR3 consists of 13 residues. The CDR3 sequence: CASSWQGDYGYTF. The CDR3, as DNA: TGTGCCAGCAGCTGGCAGGGTGACTATGGCTACACCTTC.

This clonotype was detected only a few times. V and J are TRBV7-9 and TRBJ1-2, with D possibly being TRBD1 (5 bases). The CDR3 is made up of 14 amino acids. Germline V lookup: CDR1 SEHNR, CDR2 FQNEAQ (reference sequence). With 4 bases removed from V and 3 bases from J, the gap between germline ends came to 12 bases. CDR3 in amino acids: CASSSAGSDYGYTF. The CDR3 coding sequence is TGTGCCAGCAGCTCAGCAGGGTCGGACTATGGCTACACCTTC.